The source of this TCR beta chain is a study of Ad26.COV2.S vaccination and SARS-CoV-2 variants. The wider study: Administration of Ad26.COV2.S was intramuscular, either once or twice 56 days apart.

Study findings and constraints: It was vaccine recipients, not placebo recipients, who had the higher spike-specific TCR breadth. CD8+ and CD4+ T cells specific for spike reportedly responded with substantial breadth after vaccination.

The sample's treatment: around 19 received Ad26.COV2.S at low or high dose, single or two shots; about 5 received placebo; per-sample allocation not given. Repertoires come from day 63 after the first vaccine or placebo injection. Spike of the Wuhan-strain SARS-CoV-2 was expressed by an Ad26 vector, which formed the vaccine. The repertoire was sequenced with immunoSEQ multiplex PCR; TCRdb's copy has only in-frame clones and lacks some. The sample contains about 350,000 clones, about 85% of which appear only once. Regarding this clone: The antigen is undetermined.

V was trimmed by 0 bases and J by 5 bases, leaving 14 bases between them. There are 15 residues in the CDR3. Germline V gene data show CDR1 as SGHTS and CDR2 as YDEGEE. This sequence was found in a person aged 18-65 years who received the Ad26.COV2.S COVID-19 vaccine or a placebo. The rearrangement joins TRBV5-8 to TRBJ2-5, with D perhaps matching TRBD2 (5 bases). Sequencing used peripheral blood, obtained in a trial of Ad26.COV2.S vaccine versus placebo. The CDR3 DNA is TGTGCCAGCAGCTTGGGGTCCCGGGGATTGGAGACCCAGTACTTC. As protein: CASSLGSRGLETQYF.